This paragraph covers one T cell receptor (beta chain) sequence. The protocol was immunoSEQ multiplex PCR, while the TCRdb copy is restricted to in-frame clones and leaves out a portion. The sample contains around 530,000 clones, around three quarters of which appear only once. These data originate in a study of shared clonotypes between healthy human individuals. The CDR3 is made up of 16 amino acids. Between the trimmed V and J ends, which lost 2 bases and 1 base, there was a span of 11 bases. Germline lookup yields CDR1 SGHVS and CDR2 FQNEAQ. The chain joins TRBV7-8 to TRBJ2-2; tentatively, D is TRBD1 (5 bases). The clonotype comes from a woman in her thirties or forties in good health. Some clones in this sample may be carry-over from other donors' samples. Sequencing was carried out using PBMCs. The CDR3 coding sequence is TGTGCCAGCAGCTTATATTCGACAGTGAACACCGGGGAGCTGTTTTTT. Amino acids: CASSLYSTVNTGELFF.